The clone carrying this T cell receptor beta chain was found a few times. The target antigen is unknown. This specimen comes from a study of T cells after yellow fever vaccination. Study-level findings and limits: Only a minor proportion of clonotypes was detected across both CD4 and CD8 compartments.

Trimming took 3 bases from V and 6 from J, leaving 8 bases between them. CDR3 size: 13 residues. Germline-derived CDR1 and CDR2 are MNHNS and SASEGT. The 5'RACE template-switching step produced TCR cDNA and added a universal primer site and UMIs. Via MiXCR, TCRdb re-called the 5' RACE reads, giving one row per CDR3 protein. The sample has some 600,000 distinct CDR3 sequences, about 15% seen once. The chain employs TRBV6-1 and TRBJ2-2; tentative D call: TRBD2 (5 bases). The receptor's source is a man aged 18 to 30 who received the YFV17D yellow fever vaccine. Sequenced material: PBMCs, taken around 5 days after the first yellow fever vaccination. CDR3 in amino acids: CASSDWRAGELFF. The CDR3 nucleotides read TGTGCCAGCAGTGATTGGCGGGCCGGGGAGCTGTTTTTT.